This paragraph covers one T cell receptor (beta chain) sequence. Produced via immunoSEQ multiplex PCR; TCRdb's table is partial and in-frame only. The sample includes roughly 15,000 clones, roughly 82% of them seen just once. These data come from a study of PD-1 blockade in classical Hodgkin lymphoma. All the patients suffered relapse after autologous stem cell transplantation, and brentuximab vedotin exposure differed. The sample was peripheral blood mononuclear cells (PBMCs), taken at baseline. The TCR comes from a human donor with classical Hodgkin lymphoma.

CDR3: CASSPPSAQETQYF. In DNA, the CDR3 is TGTGCCAGCTCACCCCCTAGCGCTCAAGAGACCCAGTACTTC. This rearrangement joins TRBV18 to TRBJ2-5; D is possibly TRBD2 (6 bases). The germline V and J ends were trimmed by 3 bases and 2 bases, with 10 bases remaining between them. The CDR3 is 14 residues long. Per germline, CDR1 KGHSH and CDR2 LQKENI.